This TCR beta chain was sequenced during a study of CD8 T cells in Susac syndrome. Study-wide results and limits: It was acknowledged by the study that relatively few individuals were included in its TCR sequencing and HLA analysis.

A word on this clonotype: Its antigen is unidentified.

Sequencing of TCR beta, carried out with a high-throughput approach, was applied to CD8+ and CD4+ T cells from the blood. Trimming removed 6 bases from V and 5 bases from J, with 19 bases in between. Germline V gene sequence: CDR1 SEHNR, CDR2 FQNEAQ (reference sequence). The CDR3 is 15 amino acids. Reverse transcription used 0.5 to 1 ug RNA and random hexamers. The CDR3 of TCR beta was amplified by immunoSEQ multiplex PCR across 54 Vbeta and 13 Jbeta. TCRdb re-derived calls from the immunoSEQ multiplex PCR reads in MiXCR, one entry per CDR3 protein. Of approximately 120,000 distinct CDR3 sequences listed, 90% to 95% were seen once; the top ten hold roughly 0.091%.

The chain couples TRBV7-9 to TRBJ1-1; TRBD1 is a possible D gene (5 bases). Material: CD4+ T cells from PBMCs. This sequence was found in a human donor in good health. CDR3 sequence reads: CASSSGALLGTEAFF. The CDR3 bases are TGTGCCAGCAGTTCCGGGGCCCTTCTTGGGACTGAAGCTTTCTTT.